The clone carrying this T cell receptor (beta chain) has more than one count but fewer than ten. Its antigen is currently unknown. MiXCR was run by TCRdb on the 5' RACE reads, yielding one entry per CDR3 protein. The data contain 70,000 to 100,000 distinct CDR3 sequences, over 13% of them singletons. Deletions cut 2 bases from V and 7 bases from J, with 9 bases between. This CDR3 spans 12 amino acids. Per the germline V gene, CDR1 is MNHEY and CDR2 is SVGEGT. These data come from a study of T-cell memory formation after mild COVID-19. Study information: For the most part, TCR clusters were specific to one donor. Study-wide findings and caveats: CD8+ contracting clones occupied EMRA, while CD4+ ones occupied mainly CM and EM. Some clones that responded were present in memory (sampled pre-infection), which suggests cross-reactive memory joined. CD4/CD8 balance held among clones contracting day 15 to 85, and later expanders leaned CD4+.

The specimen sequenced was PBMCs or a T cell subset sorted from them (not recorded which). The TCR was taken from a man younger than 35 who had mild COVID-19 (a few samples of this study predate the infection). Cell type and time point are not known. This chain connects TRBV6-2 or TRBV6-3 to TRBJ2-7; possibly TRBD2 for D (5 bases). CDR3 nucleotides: TGTGCCAGCAGTTACGGATCGGGGGAGCAGTACGTC. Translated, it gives CASSYGSGEQYV.